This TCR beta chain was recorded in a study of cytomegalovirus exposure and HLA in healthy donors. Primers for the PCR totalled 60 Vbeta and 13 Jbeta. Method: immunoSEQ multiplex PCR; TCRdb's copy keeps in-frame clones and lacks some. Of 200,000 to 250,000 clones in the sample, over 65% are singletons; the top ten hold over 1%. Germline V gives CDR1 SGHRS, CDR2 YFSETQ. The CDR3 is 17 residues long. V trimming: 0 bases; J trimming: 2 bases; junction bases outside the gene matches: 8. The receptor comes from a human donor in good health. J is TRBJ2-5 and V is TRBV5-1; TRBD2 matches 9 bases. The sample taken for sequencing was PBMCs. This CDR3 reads CASSLGAGGPGQETQYF. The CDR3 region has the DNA TGCGCCAGCAGCTTGGGAGCGGGAGGCCCTGGTCAAGAGACCCAGTACTTC. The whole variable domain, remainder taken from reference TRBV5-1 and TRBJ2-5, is KAGVTQTPRYLIKTRGQQVTLSCSPISGHRSVSWYQQTPGQGLQFLFEYFSETQRNKGNFPGRFSGRQFSNSRSEMNVSTLELGDSALYLCASSLGAGGPGQETQYFGPGTRLLVL.